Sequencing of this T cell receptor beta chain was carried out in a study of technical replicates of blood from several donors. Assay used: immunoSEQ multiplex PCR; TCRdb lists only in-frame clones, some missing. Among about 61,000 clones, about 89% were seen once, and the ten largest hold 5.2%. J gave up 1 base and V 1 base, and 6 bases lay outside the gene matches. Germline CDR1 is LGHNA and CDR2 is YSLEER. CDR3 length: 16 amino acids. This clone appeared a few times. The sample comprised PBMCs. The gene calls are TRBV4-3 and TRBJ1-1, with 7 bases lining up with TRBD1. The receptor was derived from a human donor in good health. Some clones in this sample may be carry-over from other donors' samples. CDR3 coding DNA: TGCGCCAGCAGCCAAGGGAAGGGACAGTGGAACACTGAAGCTTTCTTT. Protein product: CASSQGKGQWNTEAFF.